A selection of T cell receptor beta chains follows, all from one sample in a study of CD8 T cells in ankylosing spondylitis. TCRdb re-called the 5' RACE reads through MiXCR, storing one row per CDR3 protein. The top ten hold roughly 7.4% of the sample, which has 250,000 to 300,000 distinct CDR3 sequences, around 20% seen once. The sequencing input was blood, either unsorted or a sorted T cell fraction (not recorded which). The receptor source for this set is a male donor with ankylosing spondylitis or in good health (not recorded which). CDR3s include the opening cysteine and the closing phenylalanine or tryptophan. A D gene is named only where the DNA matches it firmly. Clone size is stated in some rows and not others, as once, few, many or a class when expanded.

CDR3: CSASPQGTEYSPLHF
DNA: TGCAGTGCTAGTCCACAGGGTACAGAGTACTCACCCCTCCACTTT
size: many
V: TRBV20-1
D: .
J: TRBJ1-6

CDR3: CASSLLGPRPQFF
DNA: TGTGCCAGCAGTCTGCTCGGACCGCGCCCGCAGTTCTTC
size: few
V: TRBV12-3/TRBV12-4
D: .
J: TRBJ2-1

CDR3: CASSLFAGDTDTQYF
DNA: TGCGCCAGCAGCTTGTTCGCAGGGGACACAGATACGCAGTATTTT
size: many
V: TRBV5-1
D: .
J: TRBJ2-3

CDR3: CASSLDLKPSETQYF
DNA: TGTGCCAGCAGCTTAGATCTCAAACCGTCAGAGACCCAGTACTTC
size: .
V: TRBV7-2
D: .
J: TRBJ2-5

CDR3: CASSLGPQGLNQPQHF
DNA: TGCGCCAGCAGCTTGGGGCCACAGGGATTGAATCAGCCCCAGCATTTT
size: few
V: TRBV5-1
D: .
J: TRBJ1-5

CDR3: CASSPRGDNEQFF
DNA: TGTGCCAGCAGTCCCAGGGGAGACAATGAGCAGTTCTTC
size: many
V: TRBV12-3/TRBV12-4
D: .
J: TRBJ2-1

CDR3: CSVGASGRTDTQYF
DNA: TGCAGCGTTGGGGCTAGCGGGCGCACAGATACGCAGTATTTT
size: .
V: TRBV29-1
D: TRBD2
J: TRBJ2-3

CDR3: CSARVGPSYNNSPLHF
DNA: TGCAGTGCTAGAGTTGGACCCTCTTATAATAATTCACCCCTCCACTTT
size: .
V: TRBV20-1
D: .
J: TRBJ1-6

CDR3: CSATLPGGETQYF
DNA: TGCAGTGCTACTCTTCCCGGGGGAGAGACCCAGTACTTC
size: few
V: TRBV20-1
D: .
J: TRBJ2-5

CDR3: CASTRDSQGTQYF
DNA: TGTGCCAGCACCAGGGACTCCCAAGGGACCCAGTACTTC
size: few
V: TRBV12-3/TRBV12-4
D: .
J: TRBJ2-5

CDR3: CAISTRTENTGELFF
DNA: TGTGCCATCAGTACTAGGACGGAGAACACCGGGGAGCTGTTTTTT
size: few
V: TRBV10-3
D: .
J: TRBJ2-2

CDR3: CSARLEGGAAFF
DNA: TGCAGTGCTAGATTGGAGGGGGGAGCAGCTTTCTTT
size: few
V: TRBV20-1
D: .
J: TRBJ1-1

CDR3: CASNRAGYTGELFF
DNA: TGTGCCAGCAATCGAGCTGGGTACACCGGGGAGCTGTTTTTT
size: many
V: TRBV12-3/TRBV12-4
D: .
J: TRBJ2-2

CDR3: CASSSLGASYGYTF
DNA: TGTGCCAGCAGTTCCCTCGGGGCGAGCTATGGCTACACCTTC
size: .
V: TRBV6-5
D: .
J: TRBJ1-2

CDR3: CASSLRRDPDSPLHF
DNA: TGTGCCAGCAGCTTAAGAAGGGACCCCGATTCACCCCTCCACTTT
size: .
V: TRBV7-3
D: .
J: TRBJ1-6

CDR3: CASSESPATGANVLTF
DNA: TGTGCCAGCAGTGAATCCCCGGCAACTGGGGCCAACGTCCTGACTTTC
size: few
V: TRBV6-1
D: .
J: TRBJ2-6

CDR3: CASGRREGNNEQFF
DNA: TGCGCCAGCGGACGTCGGGAGGGTAACAATGAGCAGTTCTTC
size: few
V: TRBV5-1
D: TRBD2
J: TRBJ2-1

CDR3: CAIGKVVGEQFF
DNA: TGTGCCATCGGGAAGGTTGTAGGTGAGCAGTTCTTC
size: .
V: TRBV10-3
D: .
J: TRBJ2-1

CDR3: CASSLRTGVGTRDETQYF
DNA: TGTGCCAGCAGCCTCCGGACAGGGGTGGGGACTCGGGATGAGACCCAGTACTTC
size: .
V: TRBV7-8
D: TRBD1
J: TRBJ2-5

CDR3: CASSQKRSSYNEQFF
DNA: TGTGCCAGCAGCCAAAAAAGGAGCTCCTACAATGAGCAGTTCTTC
size: once
V: TRBV3-1
D: .
J: TRBJ2-1

CDR3: CSVEKDGHDYTF
DNA: TGCAGCGTTGAAAAGGACGGACATGACTACACCTTC
size: .
V: TRBV29-1
D: .
J: TRBJ1-2

CDR3: CASSGGRGGQETQYF
DNA: TGCGCCAGCAGTGGTGGACGGGGGGGCCAAGAGACCCAGTACTTC
size: .
V: TRBV5-1
D: TRBD2
J: TRBJ2-5

CDR3: CASREDSWVEQFF
DNA: TGCGCCAGCAGGGAGGACAGTTGGGTTGAGCAGTTCTTC
size: many
V: TRBV5-1
D: .
J: TRBJ2-1

CDR3: CASSLVAGVFYNEQFF
DNA: TGCGCCAGCAGCTTGGTGGCGGGAGTTTTCTACAATGAGCAGTTCTTC
size: .
V: TRBV5-1
D: TRBD2
J: TRBJ2-1

CDR3: CASRIGETQYF
DNA: TGTGCCAGCAGGATCGGGGAGACCCAGTACTTC
size: .
V: TRBV25-1
D: .
J: TRBJ2-5

CDR3: CSALTLPRDTQYF
DNA: TGCAGTGCCCTGACTCTCCCAAGAGATACGCAGTATTTT
size: few
V: TRBV20-1
D: .
J: TRBJ2-3

CDR3: CASSLLGANQPQHF
DNA: TGTGCCAGCAGCTTGCTGGGGGCCAATCAGCCCCAGCATTTT
size: .
V: TRBV5-6
D: .
J: TRBJ1-5

CDR3: CASSISGKGNQPQHF
DNA: TGTGCCAGTAGTATTTCGGGCAAAGGCAATCAGCCCCAGCATTTT
size: once
V: TRBV19
D: .
J: TRBJ1-5

CDR3: CSARERSQIETQYF
DNA: TGCAGTGCTAGAGAACGTAGCCAGATAGAGACCCAGTACTTC
size: .
V: TRBV20-1
D: .
J: TRBJ2-5

CDR3: CASGMTGLGSNQPQHF
DNA: TGTGCCAGCGGAATGACAGGCCTGGGGAGCAATCAGCCCCAGCATTTT
size: few
V: TRBV3-1
D: .
J: TRBJ1-5

CDR3: CSAPPREGIYNEQFF
DNA: TGCAGTGCTCCACCGCGGGAGGGTATCTACAATGAGCAGTTCTTC
size: .
V: TRBV20-1
D: TRBD2
J: TRBJ2-1

CDR3: CASSLDFGAQYF
DNA: TGTGCCAGCAGCTTAGATTTTGGAGCACAGTACTTC
size: few
V: TRBV7-2
D: .
J: TRBJ2-4

CDR3: CASSPSGGFSGYTF
DNA: TGTGCCAGCAGCCCCTCCGGGGGATTCTCTGGCTACACCTTC
size: few
V: TRBV5-5
D: .
J: TRBJ1-2

CDR3: CASSRGQGSSYNSPLHF
DNA: TGTGCCAGCAGCAGGGGACAGGGGAGCTCCTATAATTCACCCCTCCACTTT
size: few
V: TRBV7-2
D: TRBD1
J: TRBJ1-6

CDR3: CSAPEGHGTIYGYTF
DNA: TGCAGTGCCCCGGAGGGACATGGAACGATCTATGGCTACACCTTC
size: .
V: TRBV20-1
D: .
J: TRBJ1-2

CDR3: CASSLFSGPNQPQRF
DNA: TGTGCCAGCAGCTTATTTTCAGGTCCCAATCAGCCCCAGCGTTTT
size: .
V: TRBV7-2
D: .
J: TRBJ1-5

CDR3: CASSARRDNYGYTF
DNA: TGTGCCAGCAGCGCCCGACGGGATAACTATGGCTACACCTTC
size: few
V: TRBV12-3/TRBV12-4
D: .
J: TRBJ1-2

CDR3: CAISEFNEQFF
DNA: TGTGCCATCAGTGAGTTCAATGAGCAGTTCTTC
size: .
V: TRBV10-3
D: .
J: TRBJ2-1

CDR3: CASTKAGTLRTGELFF
DNA: TGTGCCAGCACCAAGGCTGGGACCCTGAGGACCGGGGAGCTGTTTTTT
size: few
V: TRBV5-6
D: .
J: TRBJ2-2

CDR3: CASSTGTSGLSTDTQYF
DNA: TGTGCCAGCAGCACCGGGACTAGCGGCCTGTCCACAGATACGCAGTATTTT
size: few
V: TRBV9
D: TRBD2
J: TRBJ2-3

CDR3: CSVGQGRTDTQYF
DNA: TGCAGCGTCGGACAGGGGCGCACAGATACGCAGTATTTT
size: many
V: TRBV29-1
D: TRBD1
J: TRBJ2-3

CDR3: CASSQDGQGDYGYTF
DNA: TGTGCCAGCAGCCAAGATGGCCAGGGGGACTATGGCTACACCTTC
size: many
V: TRBV4-2
D: TRBD1
J: TRBJ1-2

CDR3: CASSRGQGTNTEAFF
DNA: TGTGCCAGCAGCCGCGGACAGGGGACGAACACTGAAGCTTTCTTT
size: many
V: TRBV7-8
D: TRBD1
J: TRBJ1-1

CDR3: CASSETGQGSDTQYF
DNA: TGCGCCAGCAGCGAAACGGGACAGGGGTCAGATACGCAGTATTTT
size: .
V: TRBV5-1
D: TRBD1
J: TRBJ2-3

CDR3: CASSLHGGNEQFF
DNA: TGCGCCAGCAGCTTGCATGGCGGGAATGAGCAGTTCTTC
size: .
V: TRBV5-1
D: .
J: TRBJ2-1

CDR3: CASSLKDRANTGELFF
DNA: TGTGCCAGCAGCCTCAAGGACAGGGCGAACACCGGGGAGCTGTTTTTT
size: once
V: TRBV4-2
D: TRBD1
J: TRBJ2-2

CDR3: CASSFGRGETQYF
DNA: TGTGCCAGCAGTTTTGGCAGGGGGGAGACCCAGTACTTC
size: many
V: TRBV12-3/TRBV12-4
D: TRBD1
J: TRBJ2-5

CDR3: CSALRAGGPYNEQFF
DNA: TGCAGTGCTCTCCGAGCGGGAGGGCCTTACAATGAGCAGTTCTTC
size: few
V: TRBV20-1
D: TRBD2
J: TRBJ2-1

CDR3: CASSLDVANTEAFF
DNA: TGCGCCAGCAGCCTGGACGTAGCGAACACTGAAGCTTTCTTT
size: .
V: TRBV5-1
D: .
J: TRBJ1-1

CDR3: CASTLTAAAGGSYNEQFF
DNA: TGTGCCAGCACTCTCACGGCGGCGGCCGGGGGCTCCTACAATGAGCAGTTCTTC
size: .
V: TRBV7-6
D: .
J: TRBJ2-1

CDR3: CSVTGTDQETQYF
DNA: TGCAGCGTGACAGGGACAGACCAAGAGACCCAGTACTTC
size: .
V: TRBV20-1
D: TRBD1
J: TRBJ2-5

CDR3: CASSVNPGPNEKLFF
DNA: TGTGCCAGCAGCGTAAATCCCGGGCCCAATGAAAAACTGTTTTTT
size: few
V: TRBV9
D: .
J: TRBJ1-4

CDR3: CASRPGQIVQPQHF
DNA: TGCGCCAGCAGACCGGGACAGATTGTTCAGCCCCAGCATTTT
size: .
V: TRBV10-2
D: TRBD1
J: TRBJ1-5

CDR3: CSAREGQSHYAEAFF
DNA: TGCAGTGCTAGAGAGGGACAGTCCCACTACGCTGAAGCTTTCTTT
size: .
V: TRBV20-1
D: TRBD1
J: TRBJ1-1

CDR3: CASSFLIRAGELFF
DNA: TGTGCCAGCAGTTTCCTTATTAGGGCCGGGGAGCTGTTTTTT
size: .
V: TRBV28
D: .
J: TRBJ2-2